This T cell receptor (beta chain) was identified in a study of a mutant IDH1 vaccine in newly diagnosed glioma. Study-level background: The study started vaccination 4-6 weeks after radiotherapy alone, or with temozolomide cycles. Previous treatment comprised radiotherapy, temozolomide, or both, mostly both.

This CDR3 has 15 amino acids. J gave up 4 bases and V 6 bases, and 8 bases lay outside the gene matches. Germline V gene data show CDR1 as MGHRA and CDR2 as YSYEKL. TCRdb's table, derived via immunoSEQ multiplex PCR, lists solely in-frame clones and lacks some. Of approximately 44,000 clones in the sample, roughly 80% were seen once. Noted time point: week 23, last vaccination. The content of each vaccine dose was 300 ug of mutant IDH1 20-mer peptide, and topical imiquimod accompanied it. Donors' newly diagnosed IDH1-mutant WHO grade 3 or 4 astrocytomas lacked nuclear ATRX. This clone was counted a few times. What it binds is not known.

The chain employs TRBV4-1 and TRBJ1-4; TRBD1 matches at 7 bases. Here the sequenced sample was PBMCs, taken from a glioma patient whose treatment included an IDH1 peptide vaccine. The clonotype comes from a young woman with glioma. Some clones in this sample may be carry-over from other donors' samples. The CDR3 DNA follows: TGCGCCAGCAGGTTCCCCGACAGGGATAATGAAAAACTGTTTTTT. It is translated as CASRFPDRDNEKLFF.